Listed below are T cell receptor beta chains from one sample, sequenced in a study of T cell responses to AZD1222 COVID-19 vaccine. Assay: immunoSEQ multiplex PCR; the TCRdb copy retains only in-frame clones and omits some. The data show about 81,000 clones, around 93% seen once. The starting material was peripheral blood, obtained 28 days after the second AZD1222 dose. The receptors were sampled from an adult who received the AZD1222 COVID-19 vaccine. CDR3s include the opening cysteine and the closing phenylalanine or tryptophan. D genes are given only for firm matches. The listing skips clone size in some rows; elsewhere it reads once, few, many or a size class.

v_gene: TRBV30; d_gene: NA; abundance: NA; j_gene: TRBJ2-4; CDR3aa: CAWSWAGAAKNIQYF; CDR3nt: TGTGCCTGGAGTTGGGCGGGGGCAGCCAAAAACATTCAGTACTTC
v_gene: TRBV1; d_gene: NA; abundance: NA; j_gene: TRBJ2-7; CDR3aa: CTTTTGYSYEQYF; CDR3nt: TGCACCACTACGACAGGGTATTCCTACGAGCAGTACTTC
v_gene: TRBV19; d_gene: NA; abundance: NA; j_gene: TRBJ2-7; CDR3aa: CASRGRDTSSYEQYF; CDR3nt: TGTGCCAGTAGAGGGCGGGACACGAGCTCCTACGAGCAGTACTTC
v_gene: TRBV27; d_gene: NA; abundance: NA; j_gene: TRBJ2-7; CDR3aa: CASSLLRGYEQYF; CDR3nt: TGTGCCAGCAGTTTACTAAGAGGTTACGAGCAGTACTTC
v_gene: TRBV3-1/TRBV3-2; d_gene: NA; abundance: NA; j_gene: TRBJ1-1; CDR3aa: CASSPPGFLTKPAFF; CDR3nt: TGTGCCAGCAGCCCTCCGGGTTTCCTAACTAAGCCGGCTTTCTTT
v_gene: TRBV10-2; d_gene: NA; abundance: once; j_gene: TRBJ2-1; CDR3aa: CASRDSAYNEQFF; CDR3nt: TGCGCCAGCAGGGACTCCGCCTACAATGAGCAGTTCTTC
v_gene: TRBV24-1; d_gene: NA; abundance: NA; j_gene: TRBJ2-5; CDR3aa: CATREAGPLGTQYF; CDR3nt: TGTGCCACCAGAGAGGCAGGGCCACTCGGGACCCAGTACTTC
v_gene: TRBV6-5; d_gene: TRBD2; abundance: NA; j_gene: TRBJ2-7; CDR3aa: CASTRTSGPSYEQYF; CDR3nt: TGTGCCAGCACTCGGACTAGCGGACCCTCCTACGAGCAGTACTTC
v_gene: TRBV5-1; d_gene: TRBD2; abundance: NA; j_gene: TRBJ2-1; CDR3aa: CASLEASGSYEQFF; CDR3nt: TGCGCCAGCCTTGAAGCTAGCGGGAGCTATGAGCAGTTCTTC
v_gene: TRBV6-5; d_gene: NA; abundance: NA; j_gene: TRBJ2-5; CDR3aa: CASSYSGSNWETQYF; CDR3nt: TGTGCCAGCAGTTACTCGGGCAGTAATTGGGAGACCCAGTACTTC
v_gene: TRBV3-1/TRBV3-2; d_gene: NA; abundance: NA; j_gene: TRBJ2-7; CDR3aa: CASSRDEAHEQYF; CDR3nt: TGTGCCAGCAGCCGCGACGAGGCCCACGAGCAGTACTTC
v_gene: TRBV10-2; d_gene: NA; abundance: NA; j_gene: TRBJ1-2; CDR3aa: CASSYLEDYGYTF; CDR3nt: TGCGCCAGCAGTTACCTAGAGGACTATGGCTACACCTTC
v_gene: TRBV5-5; d_gene: TRBD1; abundance: NA; j_gene: TRBJ2-3; CDR3aa: CASSSGTATDTQYF; CDR3nt: TGTGCCAGCAGCTCCGGGACAGCTACAGATACGCAGTATTTT
v_gene: TRBV19; d_gene: TRBD2; abundance: NA; j_gene: TRBJ2-7; CDR3aa: CASSIGTASGYEQYF; CDR3nt: TGTGCCAGTAGTATAGGAACGGCTAGCGGGTACGAGCAGTACTTC
v_gene: TRBV18; d_gene: TRBD2; abundance: NA; j_gene: TRBJ2-7; CDR3aa: CASSQRTSDHVF; CDR3nt: TGTGCCAGCTCACAACGGACTAGCGACCACGTCTTC
v_gene: TRBV28; d_gene: NA; abundance: once; j_gene: TRBJ2-1; CDR3aa: CASSPPGGPYNEQFF; CDR3nt: TGTGCCAGCAGTCCCCCCGGGGGACCCTACAATGAGCAGTTCTTC
v_gene: TRBV18; d_gene: NA; abundance: NA; j_gene: TRBJ2-6; CDR3aa: CASSPTDPSSGANVLTF; CDR3nt: TGTGCCAGCTCACCGACAGACCCTAGCTCTGGGGCCAACGTCCTGACTTTC
v_gene: TRBV13; d_gene: TRBD2; abundance: NA; j_gene: TRBJ2-3; CDR3aa: CASSLVGGRVADTQYF; CDR3nt: TGTGCCAGCAGCTTAGTTGGCGGGAGGGTGGCAGATACGCAGTATTTT
v_gene: TRBV19; d_gene: TRBD1; abundance: NA; j_gene: TRBJ2-5; CDR3aa: CASSSGQGAGETQYF; CDR3nt: TGTGCCAGTAGTTCCGGACAGGGGGCAGGTGAGACCCAGTACTTC
v_gene: TRBV7-8; d_gene: TRBD1; abundance: NA; j_gene: TRBJ2-7; CDR3aa: CASSARQGLYEQYF; CDR3nt: TGTGCCAGCAGCGCCCGACAGGGCCTTTACGAGCAGTACTTC
v_gene: TRBV19; d_gene: TRBD1; abundance: few; j_gene: TRBJ1-2; CDR3aa: CASSATGTGDYGYTF; CDR3nt: TGTGCCAGTAGTGCGACCGGGACAGGAGACTATGGCTACACCTTC
v_gene: TRBV7-9; d_gene: TRBD1; abundance: NA; j_gene: TRBJ2-1; CDR3aa: CASSSEQGRGYNEQFF; CDR3nt: TGTGCCAGCAGCTCAGAACAGGGGCGTGGGTACAATGAGCAGTTCTTC
v_gene: TRBV6-5; d_gene: NA; abundance: NA; j_gene: TRBJ2-7; CDR3aa: CASSSSGAIIYEQYF; CDR3nt: TGTGCCAGCAGTTCATCCGGGGCCATCATCTACGAGCAGTACTTC
v_gene: TRBV4-1; d_gene: NA; abundance: NA; j_gene: TRBJ2-7; CDR3aa: CASSPVPKTYEQYF; CDR3nt: TGCGCCAGCAGCCCGGTCCCGAAAACGTACGAGCAGTACTTC
v_gene: TRBV6-5; d_gene: NA; abundance: NA; j_gene: TRBJ1-1; CDR3aa: CASDRTGGGITEAFF; CDR3nt: TGTGCCAGCGACCGAACAGGCGGGGGTATCACTGAAGCTTTCTTT
v_gene: TRBV19; d_gene: TRBD2; abundance: NA; j_gene: TRBJ2-3; CDR3aa: CASSRSGTILSRTDTQYF; CDR3nt: TGTGCCAGTAGTCGAAGCGGGACCATCCTTTCTCGCACAGATACGCAGTATTTT
v_gene: TRBV7-3; d_gene: NA; abundance: NA; j_gene: TRBJ2-3; CDR3aa: CASSLFQPDTQYF; CDR3nt: TGTGCCAGCAGCTTGTTTCAGCCAGATACGCAGTATTTT
v_gene: TRBV18; d_gene: TRBD2; abundance: NA; j_gene: TRBJ2-2; CDR3aa: CASSPRGLAGETANTGELFF; CDR3nt: TGTGCCAGCTCACCTCGGGGACTAGCGGGAGAGACCGCGAACACCGGGGAGCTGTTTTTT
v_gene: TRBV6-4; d_gene: TRBD1; abundance: NA; j_gene: TRBJ1-2; CDR3aa: CASSDGGRGPNYGYTF; CDR3nt: TGTGCCAGCAGTGACGGGGGCAGGGGGCCTAACTATGGCTACACCTTC
v_gene: TRBV28; d_gene: NA; abundance: NA; j_gene: TRBJ1-1; CDR3aa: CASSLSGPDGANTEAFF; CDR3nt: TGTGCCAGCAGTTTATCGGGACCAGACGGGGCCAACACTGAAGCTTTCTTT
v_gene: TRBV30; d_gene: TRBD1; abundance: NA; j_gene: TRBJ1-2; CDR3aa: CAWSPRDRATGYTF; CDR3nt: TGTGCCTGGAGTCCCCGGGACAGGGCGACTGGCTACACCTTC
v_gene: TRBV11-2; d_gene: NA; abundance: once; j_gene: TRBJ1-1; CDR3aa: CASSPDTVTSTEAFF; CDR3nt: TGTGCCAGCAGCCCAGACACTGTAACTTCCACTGAAGCTTTCTTT
v_gene: TRBV5-6; d_gene: NA; abundance: NA; j_gene: TRBJ2-7; CDR3aa: CASSHSGLGYEQYF; CDR3nt: TGTGCCAGCAGCCACTCCGGGTTAGGCTACGAGCAGTACTTC
v_gene: TRBV18; d_gene: TRBD1; abundance: NA; j_gene: TRBJ1-2; CDR3aa: CASSPPFSRGNNYGYTF; CDR3nt: TGTGCCAGCTCACCACCATTTAGCAGGGGGAATAACTATGGCTACACCTTC
v_gene: TRBV5-4; d_gene: TRBD2; abundance: NA; j_gene: TRBJ2-5; CDR3aa: CASSLAASGKETQYF; CDR3nt: TGTGCCAGCAGCTTGGCGGCTAGCGGAAAAGAGACCCAGTACTTC
v_gene: TRBV19; d_gene: TRBD2; abundance: few; j_gene: TRBJ2-3; CDR3aa: CASRSEGRGDTQYF; CDR3nt: TGTGCCAGTAGATCGGAGGGGAGGGGAGATACGCAGTATTTT
v_gene: TRBV9; d_gene: NA; abundance: once; j_gene: TRBJ2-5; CDR3aa: CASSSGHLPETQYF; CDR3nt: TGTGCCAGCAGCTCTGGACACCTCCCAGAGACCCAGTACTTC
v_gene: TRBV27; d_gene: NA; abundance: NA; j_gene: TRBJ2-1; CDR3aa: CASSIRGENEQFF; CDR3nt: TGTGCCAGCTCTATCAGGGGAGAGAATGAGCAGTTCTTC
v_gene: TRBV30; d_gene: NA; abundance: NA; j_gene: TRBJ1-1; CDR3aa: CAWSKTANTEAFF; CDR3nt: TGTGCCTGGAGCAAAACAGCGAACACTGAAGCTTTCTTT
v_gene: TRBV9; d_gene: TRBD2; abundance: NA; j_gene: TRBJ2-1; CDR3aa: CASSVEGGGLAGGTYNEQFF; CDR3nt: TGTGCCAGCAGCGTAGAGGGAGGGGGACTAGCGGGAGGAACCTACAATGAGCAGTTCTTC
v_gene: TRBV11-2; d_gene: TRBD1; abundance: once; j_gene: TRBJ1-5; CDR3aa: CASSAQGGQPQHF; CDR3nt: TGTGCCAGCAGCGCACAGGGGGGACAGCCCCAGCATTTT
v_gene: TRBV24-1; d_gene: TRBD2; abundance: NA; j_gene: TRBJ2-1; CDR3aa: CATRGREGTYNEQFF; CDR3nt: TGTGCCACCAGGGGGCGGGAGGGCACGTACAATGAGCAGTTCTTC
v_gene: TRBV28; d_gene: TRBD2; abundance: NA; j_gene: TRBJ2-7; CDR3aa: CASSPHGERREWSYEQYF; CDR3nt: TGTGCCAGCAGCCCCCATGGGGAGAGGCGGGAGTGGTCCTACGAGCAGTACTTC
v_gene: TRBV7-3; d_gene: NA; abundance: NA; j_gene: TRBJ2-1; CDR3aa: CASSLDNYNEQFF; CDR3nt: TGTGCCAGCAGCTTAGACAACTACAATGAGCAGTTCTTC
v_gene: TRBV7-2; d_gene: NA; abundance: NA; j_gene: TRBJ2-1; CDR3aa: CASSQAGTIYNEQFF; CDR3nt: TGTGCCAGCAGTCAAGCCGGGACCATTTACAATGAGCAGTTCTTC
v_gene: TRBV27; d_gene: NA; abundance: NA; j_gene: TRBJ2-2; CDR3aa: CASSLSLAANTGELFF; CDR3nt: TGTGCCAGCAGTTTATCGCTGGCGGCGAACACCGGGGAGCTGTTTTTT
v_gene: TRBV19; d_gene: TRBD2; abundance: NA; j_gene: TRBJ2-5; CDR3aa: CASSQTSGREETQYF; CDR3nt: TGTGCCAGTAGCCAAACTAGCGGGAGGGAGGAGACCCAGTACTTC
v_gene: TRBV7-9; d_gene: NA; abundance: NA; j_gene: TRBJ1-2; CDR3aa: CASSLGGGYGYTF; CDR3nt: TGTGCCAGCAGCTTAGGTGGGGGCTATGGCTACACCTTC
v_gene: TRBV27; d_gene: TRBD2; abundance: NA; j_gene: TRBJ2-1; CDR3aa: CASRPSSGSSYNEQFF; CDR3nt: TGTGCCAGCAGGCCAAGCAGCGGGAGTTCTTACAATGAGCAGTTCTTC
v_gene: TRBV11-2; d_gene: TRBD2; abundance: NA; j_gene: TRBJ2-7; CDR3aa: CASSLLSASGTREQYF; CDR3nt: TGTGCCAGCAGCTTACTTTCGGCTAGCGGGACGAGAGAGCAGTACTTC
v_gene: TRBV4-3; d_gene: NA; abundance: few; j_gene: TRBJ2-7; CDR3aa: CASSQDLGGGVSSYEQYF; CDR3nt: TGCGCCAGCAGCCAAGATCTGGGTGGGGGAGTTAGCTCCTACGAGCAGTACTTC
v_gene: TRBV5-1; d_gene: NA; abundance: NA; j_gene: TRBJ1-6; CDR3aa: CASSLLTTNSPLHF; CDR3nt: TGCGCCAGCAGCTTGCTTACGACGAATTCACCCCTCCACTTT
v_gene: TRBV12-3/TRBV12-4; d_gene: NA; abundance: NA; j_gene: TRBJ2-2; CDR3aa: CASSSTGSGELFF; CDR3nt: TGTGCCAGCAGTTCTACAGGCTCCGGGGAGCTGTTTTTT